This TCR beta chain derives from a study of identical twins. In this sample, this clonotype turned up a few times. Its specificity is unknown. Template switching created a universal primer site, and the cDNA included unique molecular identifiers. TCRdb passed the 5' RACE reads through MiXCR, listing each CDR3 protein once. The sample carries a few hundred thousand distinct CDR3 sequences, less than 9.5% recorded once. Notes on the study in general: Insertions were fewer in abundant cord blood beta clonotypes, whereas memory repertoires showed none of this pattern.

Germline CDR1 and CDR2: SGHVS and FQNEAQ. The CDR3 totals 17 residues. V dropped 1 base and J dropped 4 bases, with 20 bases sitting between them. These same data were also listed under a study on yellow fever vaccine responses in identical twins.

This chain joins TRBV7-8 and TRBJ2-7; D ambiguous. Sequencing used CD8+ T cells sorted from blood. This receptor was taken from a woman between 18 and 30 years old in good health. The DNA of the CDR3 is TGTGCCAGCAGCTTAGTAGCCCCGACAAGCAATACGTACGAGCAGTACTTC. This translates into CASSLVAPTSNTYEQYF.